A selection of T cell receptor beta chains follows, all from one sample in a study of cytomegalovirus exposure and HLA in healthy donors. Sequenced by immunoSEQ multiplex PCR; TCRdb stores in-frame clones only, minus some. The sample lists about 110,000 clones; around 70% were seen once. Source material: PBMCs. Every receptor here comes from a man aged 25-45 years in good health and CMV-seronegative. Both conserved end residues are part of each CDR3. The D gene is left open where the match is weak. Size values are once, few and many counts, or a class for expanded clones, and some rows have none.

clone_size	v_call	j_call	d_call	cdr3_nt	cdr3_aa
NA	TRBV4-2	TRBJ2-7	NA	TGTGCCAGCAGCCAAGATAGGTCCCGATCAGGGGCGAGCTACGAGCAGTACTTC	CASSQDRSRSGASYEQYF
few	TRBV5-3	TRBJ2-4	TRBD2	TGTGCCAGAAGCTTGAACCCCCTCCAAAGCGGGAGTGACGCCAAAAACATTCAGTACTTC	CARSLNPLQSGSDAKNIQYF
few	TRBV5-6	TRBJ2-3	NA	TGTGCCAGCAGCTTGTTAGAAACAGATACGCAGTATTTT	CASSLLETDTQYF
NA	TRBV18	TRBJ2-1	NA	TGTGCCAGCTCACCCGACAGCTACAATGAGCAGTTCTTC	CASSPDSYNEQFF
few	TRBV29-1	TRBJ1-1	TRBD1	TGCAGCGTTGCGGGACAGGGTAGAGGCGAAGCTTTCTTT	CSVAGQGRGEAFF
NA	TRBV4-2	TRBJ2-1	NA	TGTGCCAGCAGCCAAGAGGGAGGATCCTACAATGAGCAGTTCTTC	CASSQEGGSYNEQFF
few	TRBV7-9	TRBJ2-3	NA	TGTGCCAGCAGCTTCGAAGGACTACCGAGCACAGATACGCAGTATTTT	CASSFEGLPSTDTQYF
NA	TRBV2	TRBJ2-5	TRBD1	TGTGCCAGCAGTTTTACAGGGGAAGAGCAGTACTTC	CASSFTGEEQYF
NA	TRBV6-1	TRBJ1-2	NA	TGTGCCAGCAGACAGACGGCAGGGGTTTATGGCTACACCTTC	CASRQTAGVYGYTF
NA	TRBV20-1	TRBJ1-2	NA	TGCAGTGCCCTCTACCGGGGCTACACCTTC	CSALYRGYTF
few	TRBV9	TRBJ1-1	NA	TGTGCCAGCAGCTCCACAGGATACACTGAAGCTTTCTTT	CASSSTGYTEAFF
NA	TRBV30	TRBJ1-6	TRBD1	TGTGCCTGGACTTTTGGGACAGCCTGGAATTCACCCCTCCACTTT	CAWTFGTAWNSPLHF
NA	TRBV28	TRBJ1-2	NA	TGTGCCAGCCGAATAGGAGTGGGAGATAACTATGGCTACACCTTC	CASRIGVGDNYGYTF
NA	TRBV11-3	TRBJ1-1	NA	TGTGCCAGCAGCCCCCGAGCGGGGCGGAACACTGAAGCTTTCTTT	CASSPRAGRNTEAFF
NA	TRBV6-6	TRBJ1-1	NA	TGTGCCAGCAGTTCCTTGACAGACCCTGAGAACACTGAAGCTTTCTTT	CASSSLTDPENTEAFF
NA	TRBV9	TRBJ2-7	NA	TGTGCCAGCAGCGTAGGAGGACAGACCTACGAGCAGTACTTC	CASSVGGQTYEQYF
few	TRBV30	TRBJ1-3	NA	TGTGCCTGGACCCCCCGTGGGGGCCCTGGAAACACCATATATTTT	CAWTPRGGPGNTIYF
few	TRBV5-6	TRBJ2-4	TRBD2	TGTGCCAGCAGCTTGGGCGGGGGTGGAGCCAAAAACATTCAGTACTTC	CASSLGGGGAKNIQYF
NA	TRBV28	TRBJ2-5	NA	TGTGCCAGCAGTGGGAACAGGTACCAAGAGACCCAGTACTTC	CASSGNRYQETQYF
once	TRBV7-9	TRBJ2-7	TRBD1	TGTGCCAGCAGCTTCACGGGACAGGGCCGCTACGAGCAGTACTTC	CASSFTGQGRYEQYF
once	TRBV5-1	TRBJ2-1	TRBD2	TGCGCCAGCAGCTCCGGTAGCGGGGGCACCTACAATGAGCAGTTCTTC	CASSSGSGGTYNEQFF
NA	TRBV4-1	TRBJ2-7	TRBD1	TGCGCCAGCAGCCTTGACAGGGGGCAATACGAGCAGTACTTC	CASSLDRGQYEQYF
NA	TRBV7-8	TRBJ2-7	TRBD2	TGTGCCAGCAGCTTACAGCGGGGGACTCCCTACGAGCAGTACTTC	CASSLQRGTPYEQYF
once	TRBV6-6	TRBJ1-5	TRBD1	TGTGCCAGCAGTTACTCGCTGACAGGGAAAGATCAGCCCCAGCATTTT	CASSYSLTGKDQPQHF
NA	TRBV7-9	TRBJ2-2	NA	TGTGCCAGCAGGCGGGACGGGCTGAACACCGGGGAGCTGTTTTTT	CASRRDGLNTGELFF
NA	TRBV5-1	TRBJ2-3	NA	TGCGCCAGCAGCTTGTTTGGCACCGATACGCAGTATTTT	CASSLFGTDTQYF
NA	TRBV6-5	TRBJ2-7	NA	TGTGCCAGCGGGAGTTCCTACGAGCAGTACTTC	CASGSSYEQYF
NA	TRBV7-9	TRBJ2-7	TRBD1	TGTTCCAGCAGCTCCCCCCGGGACAGGGACTACGAGCAGTACTTC	CSSSSPRDRDYEQYF
few	TRBV5-1	TRBJ1-2	NA	TGCGCCAGCAGCTTCACGGGGGGCGGCTATGTCTACACCTTC	CASSFTGGGYVYTF
few	TRBV29-1	TRBJ2-4	NA	TGCAGCGGGAGGGCCGATGGGGACAGTCAGTACTTC	CSGRADGDSQYF
NA	TRBV7-2	TRBJ2-7	TRBD2	TGTGCCAGCAGCTTTCGAGTTGGGGGGGTGGATGAGCAGTACTTC	CASSFRVGGVDEQYF
NA	TRBV5-4	TRBJ1-2	TRBD1	TGTGCCAGCAGCTCGGGGACAGGATCTACCTATGGCTACACCTTC	CASSSGTGSTYGYTF
NA	TRBV30	TRBJ2-1	NA	TGTGCCTGGACCTCGGGACTAGGGGGCCATGAGCAGTTCTTC	CAWTSGLGGHEQFF
NA	TRBV6-5	TRBJ2-1	NA	TGTGCCAGCAGTTATTTGGGGCTAGCGCAAGATGAGCAGTTCTTC	CASSYLGLAQDEQFF
NA	TRBV29-1	TRBJ2-2	NA	TGCAGCGTATTCCATCGGGACACCGGGGAGCTGTTTTTT	CSVFHRDTGELFF
NA	TRBV5-3	TRBJ2-7	NA	TGTGCCAGAAGCTTGGAGGAACAGGACTCCTACGAGCAGTACTTC	CARSLEEQDSYEQYF
NA	TRBV29-1	TRBJ2-7	NA	TGCAGCGTTGAAGCACAGGAGTCCTACGAGCAGTACTTC	CSVEAQESYEQYF
NA	TRBV29-1	TRBJ1-4	TRBD1	TGCAGCGTTTTGTTGGCAGGGGGCAGAGAAAAACTGTTTTTT	CSVLLAGGREKLFF
NA	TRBV19	TRBJ1-1	TRBD1	TGTGCCAGTAGTAAACCGGGACAGGGGAACACTGAAGCTTTCTTT	CASSKPGQGNTEAFF
NA	TRBV30	TRBJ2-7	NA	TGTGCCTTGACAGTAGTCTCCTACGAGCAGTACTTC	CALTVVSYEQYF
NA	TRBV11-3	TRBJ2-5	TRBD1	TGTGCCAGCAGCTTAGATCAAAGGGGGCAGAAAGAGACCCAGTACTTC	CASSLDQRGQKETQYF
NA	TRBV19	TRBJ1-3	NA	TGTGCCAGTAGTATGGGCAGAAACTCTGGAAACACCATATATTTT	CASSMGRNSGNTIYF
NA	TRBV5-8	TRBJ2-7	TRBD1	TGTGCCAGCAGCCCAGGACAGGGGAGCTACGAGCAGTACTTC	CASSPGQGSYEQYF
once	TRBV28	TRBJ2-7	TRBD1	TGTGCCAGCAGCCAAAAAAGGGGGCCCTTCTACGAGCAGTACTTC	CASSQKRGPFYEQYF
NA	TRBV5-1	TRBJ2-7	NA	TGCGCCAGCAGCCCTCGGGGGGCCGACGAGCAGTACTTC	CASSPRGADEQYF
NA	TRBV28	TRBJ2-3	NA	TGTGCCAGCAGTTTACCCCCGGCAGGGTATACAGATACGCAGTATTTT	CASSLPPAGYTDTQYF
NA	TRBV29-1	TRBJ1-1	NA	TGCAGCGTTGAAAGCATAAGGAACACTGAAGCTTTCTTT	CSVESIRNTEAFF
NA	TRBV29-1	TRBJ1-5	NA	TGCAGCGTTGTCTGGGCAGAGAAAGGTCAGCCCCAGCATTTT	CSVVWAEKGQPQHF
NA	TRBV4-3	TRBJ1-2	NA	TGCGCCAGCAGCAATCGACTCCGCGGTGACTATGGCTACACCTTC	CASSNRLRGDYGYTF
NA	TRBV11-3	TRBJ1-2	TRBD1	TGTGCCAGCAGTCAAGGGACAGGGGGCCCCACCTTC	CASSQGTGGPTF
once	TRBV10-2	TRBJ2-7	NA	TGCGCCAGCAGTGACGGAGGGGTCCCCTACGAGCAGTACTTC	CASSDGGVPYEQYF
NA	TRBV7-9	TRBJ1-2	TRBD1	TGTGCCAGCAGCTTAGGGACAGGGCCTGATAACTATGGCTACACCTTC	CASSLGTGPDNYGYTF
NA	TRBV7-2	TRBJ2-1	TRBD1	TGTGCCAGCAGCCGGGACAGGGGCTCCTACAATGAGCAGTTCTTC	CASSRDRGSYNEQFF
few	TRBV14	TRBJ2-7	TRBD1	TGTGCCAGCAGCCAAGTGGGACAGGGGAGGGCCTACGAGCAGTACTTC	CASSQVGQGRAYEQYF
NA	TRBV19	TRBJ1-1	TRBD1	TGTGCCAGTAGTACTCTAACAGGGGGGGCGACTTTCTTT	CASSTLTGGATFF